Below, 12 T cell receptor beta chains from the same sample are listed, as sequenced in a study of CD8 T cells in Susac syndrome. RNA totalling about 0.45 to 1 ug underwent reverse transcription with random hexamers. TCRdb re-derived calls from the immunoSEQ multiplex PCR reads in MiXCR, one entry per CDR3 protein. This table holds 150,000 to 160,000 distinct CDR3 sequences, around 95% found once. The sequenced sample was CD8+ T cells from PBMCs. The receptors shown here come from a human donor with multiple sclerosis.

The sample holds one count of this clonotype. V gene TRBV7-3 combines with J gene TRBJ2-1; D may be TRBD2 (6 bases). CDR1 is SGHTA and CDR2 is FQGTGA in the germline V gene. The CDR3 has 15 amino acids. V lost 5 bases and J 3 bases, leaving 14 bases between the germline ends. CDR3 protein: CASSPGASYYNEQFF. CDR3 bases: TGTGCCAGCAGCCCGGGAGCCAGTTACTACAATGAGCAGTTCTTC.

Concerning this clonotype itself: One end of the junction does not line up with germline, which may come from a read error. The J gene is TRBJ1-2, the V gene TRBV5-6, with D possibly being TRBD1 (5 bases). This CDR3 has 15 amino acids. The germline V gene has CDR1 SGHDT and CDR2 YYEEEE. CDR3 protein: CASNLEPGTDYGYTF. CDR3 DNA: TGTGCCAGCAACTTGGAGCCCGGGACGGATTATGGCTACACCTTC.

This chain connects TRBV27 to TRBJ1-3, with no clear D. Germline V gives CDR1 MNHEY, CDR2 SMNVEV (reference sequence). V lost 5 bases and J 4 bases, leaving 12 bases between the germline ends. There are 14 residues in the CDR3. The CDR3 DNA reads as TGTGCCAGCAGTGCCCCTGATGGGGGAAACACCATATATTTT. Translated, it gives CASSAPDGGNTIYF.

The chain recombines TRBV15 with TRBJ1-2, with D possibly being TRBD1 (5 bases). V lost 5 bases, J lost 3 bases, and 13 bases lay in between. Germline V gives CDR1 LNHNV, CDR2 YYDKDF (reference sequence). The CDR3 is made up of 14 amino acids. CDR3 nucleotide sequence: TGTGCCACCAGCCCGGCGGGGCAGGACTATGGCTACACCTTC. Translated: CATSPAGQDYGYTF.

V gene TRBV5-1 combines with J gene TRBJ2-7; a weak D match, TRBD1 (6 bases). CDR1 is SGHRS and CDR2 is YFSETQ in the germline V gene. This CDR3 is 13 amino acids long. Deletions cut 4 bases from V and 2 bases from J, with 10 bases between. CDR3 in DNA: TGCGCCAGCAGCGGGGACAACACCTACGAGCAGTACTTC. Amino acids: CASSGDNTYEQYF.

This clonotype was seen once. The chain uses TRBV27 and TRBJ1-6, with 8 bases that match TRBD1. The junction had 11 bases not matched to a gene; V was cut back by 6 bases and J by 10 bases. The CDR3 consists of 15 residues. The germline V gene has CDR1 MNHEY and CDR2 SMNVEV (reference sequence). CDR3 DNA sequence: TGTGCCAGCAGCGGCCTCGGACAGGGAGGGTCACCCCTCCACTTT. Encoded protein: CASSGLGQGGSPLHF.

The rearrangement joins TRBV11-2 to TRBJ2-6; unclear D gene. Trimming removed 5 bases from V and 4 bases from J, with 6 bases in between. The CDR3 contains 13 residues. Looked up from germline, CDR1 is SGHAT and CDR2 is FQNNGV. The CDR3 sequence is CASSPTGANVLTF. The CDR3 DNA sequence: TGTGCCAGCAGCCCGACCGGGGCCAACGTCCTGACTTTC.

The chain carries TRBV29-1 and TRBJ2-3, with a tentative D call TRBD1 (5 bases). Germline V gives CDR1 SQVTM, CDR2 ANQGSEA. Trimming stripped 4 bases from V and 4 bases from J, with 18 bases between. The CDR3 consists of 15 residues. CDR3 in amino acids: CSVVSVQGSADTQYF. Here the CDR3 DNA reads TGCAGCGTTGTTTCAGTGCAGGGATCGGCAGATACGCAGTATTTT.

This clonotype came up a few times. The V call is TRBV29-1, the J call TRBJ1-3, with D hard to call. Trimming pared 4 bases from V and 4 bases from J, leaving 8 bases between. The CDR3 covers 12 residues. Germline assignment: CDR1 SQVTM and CDR2 ANQGSEA. CDR3 sequence reads: CSVAGTGNTIYF. Here the CDR3 DNA reads TGCAGCGTTGCTGGCACAGGAAACACCATATATTTT.

V usage is TRBV6-5 and J usage is TRBJ2-7, with TRBD1 identical over 7 bases. The CDR3 length is 14 residues. From germline, CDR1 is MNHEY and CDR2 SVGAGI. V shed 2 bases and J 4 bases; nucleotides not matched to a gene: 5. CDR3: CASSYRDSPYEQYF. The CDR3 DNA follows: TGTGCCAGCAGTTACCGGGACAGCCCATACGAGCAGTACTTC.

V usage is TRBV15 and J usage is TRBJ1-2, with no clear D. From germline, CDR1 is LNHNV and CDR2 YYDKDF (reference sequence). There are 11 residues in the CDR3. Trimming pared 1 base from V and 5 bases from J, leaving 2 bases between. This CDR3 reads CATSRGYGYTF. The CDR3 DNA follows: TGTGCCACCAGCAGAGGGTATGGCTACACCTTC.

The chain joins TRBV29-1 to TRBJ2-1; the D is unclear. The CDR3 loop spans 14 amino acids. The germline V and J ends were trimmed by 3 bases and 1 base, with 10 bases remaining between them. Germline V gene sequence: CDR1 SQVTM, CDR2 ANQGSEA. The CDR3 nucleotides are TGCAGCGTTGACGAGGTGGAATCCTACAATGAGCAGTTCTTC. Protein sequence: CSVDEVESYNEQFF.